Below, 20 T cell receptor beta chains from the same sample are listed, as sequenced in a study of T cell changes during pregnancy in multiple sclerosis. The method was immunoSEQ multiplex PCR; TCRdb's version includes in-frame clones alone and lacks a portion of them. The repertoire consists of 50,000 or so clones, with 92% occurring once and the leading ten covering around 0.73%. Sequencing was performed on CD4+ T cells from peripheral blood mononuclear cells, taken in the third trimester of pregnancy. All receptors derive from a female donor with multiple sclerosis, enrolled in a pregnancy study.

The J gene is TRBJ1-6, the V gene TRBV7-2, with D possibly matching TRBD1 (5 bases). CDR1 and CDR2 (germline): SGHTA, FQGNSA. Trimming cost V 1 base and J 3 bases, with 13 bases left between them. This CDR3 spans 17 amino acids. CDR3 amino acids: CASSLGRGISYNSPLHF. Here the CDR3 DNA reads TGTGCCAGCAGCTTAGGGAGGGGCATTAGCTATAATTCACCCCTCCACTTT.

This clone was detected a few times. This sequence joins TRBV18 and TRBJ2-7; possibly TRBD1 for D (5 bases). The germline gives CDR1 KGHSH, CDR2 LQKENI. Trimming cost V 2 bases and J 3 bases, with 29 bases left between them. This CDR3 contains 20 residues. The CDR3 is CASSPSIPGPASDALYEQYF. In nucleotides, the CDR3 is TGTGCCAGCTCACCATCGATTCCAGGGCCGGCATCGGACGCCCTCTACGAGCAGTACTTC.

CDR3 in amino acids: CASSKPRRTEAFF. The CDR3 DNA reads TGTGCCAGCAGCAAGCCCAGGAGGACTGAAGCTTTCTTT. The rearrangement links TRBV21-1 to TRBJ1-1. TRBV21-1 is a pseudogene. The CDR3 runs 13 residues.

This chain connects TRBV6-5 to TRBJ2-1; 7 bases are a match to TRBD2. The J segment lost 7 bases and the V segment lost 4 bases, leaving 1 base of the junction unmatched. Germline V lookup: CDR1 MNHEY, CDR2 SVGAGI. The CDR3 is 12 amino acids. The CDR3 loop reads CASSLRGNEQFF. CDR3 nucleotide sequence: TGTGCCAGCAGTTTGCGGGGGAATGAGCAGTTCTTC.

This sequence joins TRBV18 and TRBJ1-1; the D is unclear. With 5 bases removed from V and 1 base from J, the gap between germline ends came to 8 bases. From germline, CDR1 is KGHSH and CDR2 LQKENI. The CDR3 totals 13 residues. The CDR3 region is CASSENGNTEAFF. The CDR3 DNA sequence: TGTGCCAGCTCAGAGAACGGGAACACTGAAGCTTTCTTT.

This chain connects TRBV9 to TRBJ1-3; D ambiguous. This CDR3 spans 15 amino acids. The V end lost 4 bases, the J end lost 0 bases, and 11 bases lay between the germline ends. CDR1 and CDR2 (germline): SGDLS, YYNGEE. CDR3 protein: CASSMDSSSGNTIYF. In DNA form, the CDR3 reads TGTGCCAGCAGCATGGACTCCAGCTCTGGAAACACCATATATTTT.

DNA of the CDR3: TGTGCCAGCAGCCTGACAGGGGGAAGGTACGAGCAGTACTTC. Encoded protein: CASSLTGGRYEQYF. The chain combines TRBV6-5 with TRBJ2-7; 9 nucleotides align to TRBD1. Per germline, CDR1 MNHEY and CDR2 SVGAGI. This CDR3 is built from 14 residues. V lost 6 bases and J lost 4; bases outside the gene matches: 7.

The chain has TRBV6-1 and TRBJ2-1, with 9 bases matching TRBD1. The length of the CDR3 is 15 residues. CDR1 is MNHNS, CDR2 SASEGT, per germline. The ends lost 6 bases at V and 2 bases at J; junction bases unmatched: 5. CDR3 protein: CASSSGQGTYNEQFF. The CDR3 nucleotides read TGTGCCAGCAGCTCGGGACAGGGAACCTACAATGAGCAGTTCTTC.

The rearrangement joins TRBV30 to TRBJ1-4; D possibly corresponds to TRBD1 (6 bases). The CDR3 contains 12 residues. CDR1 GTSNPN and CDR2 SVGIG come from the germline V gene (reference sequence). V was pared by 8 bases and J by 8 bases, with 15 bases between. The CDR3 reads CADLTGLEKLFF. CDR3 in DNA: TGTGCCGACCTTACAGGGCTAGAAAAACTGTTTTTT. The entire variable domain, with the rest obtained from reference TRBV30 and TRBJ1-4, is as follows: SQTIHQWPATLVQPVGSPLSLECTVEGTSNPNLYWYRQAAGRGLQLLFYSVGIGQISSEVPQNLSASRPQDRQFILSSKKLLLSDSGFYLCADLTGLEKLFFGSGTQLSVL.

The chain joins TRBV6-4 to TRBJ1-1; weak D call: TRBD1 (5 bases). The V gene's germline CDR1 is MRHNA and CDR2 SNTAGT. CDR3 size: 13 residues. V was trimmed by 4 bases and J by 1 base, leaving 7 bases between them. CDR3 nucleotide sequence: TGTGCCAGCAGTGCCCAGGGGAACACTGAAGCTTTCTTT. It codes for CASSAQGNTEAFF.

This clone was found a few times. The chain couples TRBV7-9 to TRBJ2-7; 8 bases line up with TRBD1. The germline gives CDR1 SEHNR, CDR2 FQNEAQ (reference sequence). This CDR3 has 14 residues. The junction had 6 bases not matched to a gene; V was cut back by 4 bases and J by 4 bases. CDR3 region: CASSSRTGSYEQYF. The CDR3, as DNA: TGTGCCAGCAGCTCTCGGACAGGGAGTTACGAGCAGTACTTC.

The chain recombines TRBV5-4 with TRBJ2-3; TRBD2 agrees at 7 bases. The CDR3 is 15 amino acids. CDR1 and CDR2 (germline): SGHNT, YYREEE (reference sequence). With V trimmed by 4 bases and J by 1 base, 6 bases remained unmatched. The CDR3 is CASSIPLAGTDTQYF. CDR3 sequence (DNA): TGTGCCAGCAGCATACCTCTAGCGGGCACAGATACGCAGTATTTT.

The chain recombines TRBV9 with TRBJ2-7; D perhaps matches TRBD2 (6 bases). The CDR3 has 15 amino acids. V was pared by 2 bases and J by 6 bases, with 18 bases between. From germline, CDR1 is SGDLS and CDR2 YYNGEE. CDR3 DNA sequence: TGTGCCAGCAGCGTGAACAGCGGGTCGGGGTCCGAGCAGTACTTC. This gives the protein CASSVNSGSGSEQYF. The variable domain in full, with the rest retrieved from reference TRBV9 and TRBJ2-7, is DSGVTQTPKHLITATGQRVTLRCSPRSGDLSVYWYQQSLDQGLQFLIQYYNGEERAKGNILERFSAQQFPDLHSELNLSSLELGDSALYFCASSVNSGSGSEQYFGPGTRLTVT.

This clone was seen just once. V usage is TRBV4-2 and J usage is TRBJ2-1; 10 bases are shared with TRBD2. Germline V CDR1 and CDR2: LGHNA, YNFKEQ. CDR3 length: 16 residues. V lost 1 base, J lost 4 bases, and 4 bases stayed unmatched. The CDR3 DNA follows: TGTGCCAGCAGCCAAGGACAGCGGGGGGGTTACAATGAGCAGTTCTTC. Translated: CASSQGQRGGYNEQFF.

The chain couples TRBV6-5 to TRBJ2-3, with 8 bases matching TRBD1. The CDR3 consists of 15 residues. V gave up 0 bases and J gave up 5 bases; unmatched junction bases: 4. CDR1 MNHEY and CDR2 SVGAGI come from the germline V gene. This CDR3 reads CASSYSGTGLDTQYF. CDR3 nucleotides: TGTGCCAGCAGTTACTCGGGGACAGGTTTAGATACGCAGTATTTT.

The V gene is TRBV25-1, the J gene TRBJ1-1; D remains ambiguous. This CDR3 has 14 amino acids. CDR1 MGHDK and CDR2 SYGVNS come from the germline V gene. Trimming cost V 6 bases and J 6 bases, with 17 bases left between them. The CDR3 spells CASRPPGSQAEAFF. As DNA, the CDR3 is TGTGCCAGCAGGCCACCCGGGAGCCAAGCTGAAGCTTTCTTT.

The V call is TRBV11-2, the J call TRBJ1-2; 8 positions match TRBD1. V shed 5 bases and J 4 bases; nucleotides not matched to a gene: 6. Germline V gene data show CDR1 as SGHAT and CDR2 as FQNNGV. The CDR3 contains 14 residues. CDR3 sequence: CASSPDRESYGYTF. The CDR3 DNA reads TGTGCCAGCAGCCCGGACAGGGAATCCTATGGCTACACCTTC. Combining the CDR3 with reference TRBV11-2 and TRBJ1-2 gives the whole variable domain EAGVAQSPRYKIIEKRQSVAFWCNPISGHATLYWYQQILGQGPKLLIQFQNNGVVDDSQLPKDRFSAERLKGVDSTLKIQPAKLEDSAVYLCASSPDRESYGYTFGSGTRLTVV.

By sample fraction, this clone is medium-sized. The V and J genes are TRBV6-5 and TRBJ2-1, with 13 nucleotides matching TRBD2. The CDR3 runs to 16 residues. V lost 0 bases and J lost 10; bases outside the gene matches: 6. Germline lookup yields CDR1 MNHEY and CDR2 SVGAGI. CDR3 residues: CASSYSTSGGAWEQFF. CDR3 bases: TGTGCCAGCAGTTACTCTACTAGCGGGGGGGCCTGGGAGCAGTTCTTC.

The chain's CDR3 is CASSAGLGQLISGYTF. CDR3 DNA sequence: TGTGCCAGCAGCGCAGGTCTGGGACAGTTAATATCAGGCTACACCTTC. The rearrangement joins TRBV5-4 to TRBJ1-2; 7 nucleotides line up with TRBD1. Looked up from germline, CDR1 is SGHNT and CDR2 is YYREEE (reference sequence). V shed 4 bases, J shed 8 bases, and the junction held 17 bases outside the gene matches. The CDR3 length is 16 residues.

This chain connects TRBV7-8 to TRBJ2-7; 7 bases fit TRBD1. Germline CDR1 is SGHVS and CDR2 is FQNEAQ. CDR3 length: 14 residues. The trim removed 1 base at V and 4 bases at J, leaving 4 bases unmatched. CDR3 loop: CASSLGGQTYEQYF. DNA for the CDR3: TGTGCCAGCAGCTTAGGGGGACAGACTTACGAGCAGTACTTC.